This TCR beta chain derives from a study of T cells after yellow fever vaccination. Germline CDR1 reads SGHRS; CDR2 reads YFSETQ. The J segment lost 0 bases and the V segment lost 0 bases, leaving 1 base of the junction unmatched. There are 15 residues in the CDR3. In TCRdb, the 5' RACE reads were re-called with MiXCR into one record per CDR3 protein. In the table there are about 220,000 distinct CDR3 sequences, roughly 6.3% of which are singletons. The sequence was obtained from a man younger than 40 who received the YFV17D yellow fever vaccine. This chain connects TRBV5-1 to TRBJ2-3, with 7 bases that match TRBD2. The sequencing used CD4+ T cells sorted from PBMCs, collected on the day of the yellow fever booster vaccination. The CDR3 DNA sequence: TGCGCCAGCAGCTTGGAACTAGCGAGCACAGATACGCAGTATTTT. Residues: CASSLELASTDTQYF.